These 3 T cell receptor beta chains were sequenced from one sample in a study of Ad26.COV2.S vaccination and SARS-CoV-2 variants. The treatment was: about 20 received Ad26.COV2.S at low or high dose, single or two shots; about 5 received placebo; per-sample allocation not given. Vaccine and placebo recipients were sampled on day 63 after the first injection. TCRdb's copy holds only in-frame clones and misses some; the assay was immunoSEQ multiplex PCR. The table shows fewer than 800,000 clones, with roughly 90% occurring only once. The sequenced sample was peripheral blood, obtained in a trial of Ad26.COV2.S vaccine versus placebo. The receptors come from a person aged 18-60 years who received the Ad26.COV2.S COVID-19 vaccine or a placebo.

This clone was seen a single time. CDR3 in DNA: TGTGCCAGCATGGGGGCCCCTTTTTCACCCCTCCACTTT. Encoded protein: CASMGAPFSPLHF. The chain combines TRBV2 with TRBJ1-6; D possibly corresponds to TRBD1 (6 bases). CDR1 and CDR2 from the germline V gene are SNHLY and FYNNEI. This CDR3 contains 13 residues. Trimming removed 7 bases at V and 9 bases at J, with 13 bases between.

The CDR3 here is CASSLLGAGPREQYF. CDR3 DNA sequence: TGTGCCAGCAGCTTACTGGGAGCAGGACCAAGGGAGCAGTACTTC. V is TRBV5-4 and J is TRBJ2-7; D is possibly TRBD2 (5 bases). The CDR3 loop spans 15 amino acids. Germline CDR1 is SGHNT and CDR2 is YYREEE (reference sequence). The ends were cut back, 2 bases at V and 7 bases at J, with 19 bases in the middle. The whole variable domain, remainder taken from reference TRBV5-4 and TRBJ2-7, is ETGVTQSPTHLIKTRGQQVTLRCSSQSGHNTVSWYQQALGQGPQFIFQYYREEENGRGNFPPRFSGLQFPNYSSELNVNALELDDSALYLCASSLLGAGPREQYFGPGTRLTVT.

The CDR3 here is CASSATGGYGYTF. In DNA, the CDR3 is TGCGCCAGCAGCGCGACAGGGGGTTATGGCTACACCTTC. The V call is TRBV10-2, the J call TRBJ1-2, with 9 bases lining up with TRBD1. Germline trimming cut 6 bases from V and 5 bases from J; bases unmatched to any gene: 4. The germline CDR1 and CDR2 sequences are WSHSY and SAAADI. CDR3 size: 13 residues.